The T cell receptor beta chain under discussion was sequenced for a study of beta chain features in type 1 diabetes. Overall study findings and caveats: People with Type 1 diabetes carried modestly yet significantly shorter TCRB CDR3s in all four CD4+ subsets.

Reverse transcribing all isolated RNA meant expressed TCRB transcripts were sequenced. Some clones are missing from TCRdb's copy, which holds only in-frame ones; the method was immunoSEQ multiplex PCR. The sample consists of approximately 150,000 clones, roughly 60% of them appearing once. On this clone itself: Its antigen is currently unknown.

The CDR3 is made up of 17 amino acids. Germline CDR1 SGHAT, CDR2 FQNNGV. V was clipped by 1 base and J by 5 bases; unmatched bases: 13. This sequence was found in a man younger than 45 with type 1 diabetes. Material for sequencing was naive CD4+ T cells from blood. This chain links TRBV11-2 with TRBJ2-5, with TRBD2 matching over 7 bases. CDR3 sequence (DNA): TGTGCCAGCAGCTTAGGGGGGAGGGCAGGGCCGGAGGAGACCCAGTACTTC. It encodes CASSLGGRAGPEETQYF. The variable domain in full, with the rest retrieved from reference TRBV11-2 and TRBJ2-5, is EAGVAQSPRYKIIEKRQSVAFWCNPISGHATLYWYQQILGQGPKLLIQFQNNGVVDDSQLPKDRFSAERLKGVDSTLKIQPAKLEDSAVYLCASSLGGRAGPEETQYFGPGTRLLVL.